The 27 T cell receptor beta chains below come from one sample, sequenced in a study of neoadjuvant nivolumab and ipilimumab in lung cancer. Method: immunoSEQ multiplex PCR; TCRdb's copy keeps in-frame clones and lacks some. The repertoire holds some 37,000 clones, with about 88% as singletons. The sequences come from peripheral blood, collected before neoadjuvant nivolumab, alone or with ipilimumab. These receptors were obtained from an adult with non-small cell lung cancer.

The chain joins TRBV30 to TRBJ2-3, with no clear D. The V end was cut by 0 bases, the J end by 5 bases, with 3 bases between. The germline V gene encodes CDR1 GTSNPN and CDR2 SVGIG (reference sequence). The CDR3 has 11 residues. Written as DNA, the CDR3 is TGTGCCTGGAGTGTACAAGATACGCAGTATTTT. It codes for CAWSVQDTQYF.

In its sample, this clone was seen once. The CDR3 sequence: CASTDVSTGTSYGYTF. CDR3 nucleotides: TGTGCCAGCACCGACGTCAGCACAGGGACCTCCTATGGCTACACCTTC. The J gene is TRBJ1-2, the V gene TRBV28; a possible D gene is TRBD1 (6 bases). V was pared by 7 bases and J by 4 bases, with 22 bases between. CDR1 is MDHEN, CDR2 SYDVKM, per germline. There are 16 residues in the CDR3.

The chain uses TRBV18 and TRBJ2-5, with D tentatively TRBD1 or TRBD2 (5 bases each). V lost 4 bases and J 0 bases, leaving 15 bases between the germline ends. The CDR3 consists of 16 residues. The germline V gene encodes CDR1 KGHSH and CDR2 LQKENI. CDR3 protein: CASSQQGRGNQETQYF. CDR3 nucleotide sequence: TGTGCCAGCTCACAGCAGGGTCGGGGAAACCAAGAGACCCAGTACTTC.

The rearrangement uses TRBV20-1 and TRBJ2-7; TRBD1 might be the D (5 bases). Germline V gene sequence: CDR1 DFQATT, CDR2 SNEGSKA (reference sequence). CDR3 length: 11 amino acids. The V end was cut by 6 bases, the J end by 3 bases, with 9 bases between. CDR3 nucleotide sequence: TGCAGTGCCCATGACAGCTACGAGCAGTACTTC. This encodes CSAHDSYEQYF.

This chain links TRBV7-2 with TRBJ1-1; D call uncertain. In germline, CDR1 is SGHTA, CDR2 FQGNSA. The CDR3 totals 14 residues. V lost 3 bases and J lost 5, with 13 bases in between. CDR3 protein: CASSFLSSRTEAFF. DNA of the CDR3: TGTGCCAGCAGCTTTCTCTCATCCCGGACTGAAGCTTTCTTT.

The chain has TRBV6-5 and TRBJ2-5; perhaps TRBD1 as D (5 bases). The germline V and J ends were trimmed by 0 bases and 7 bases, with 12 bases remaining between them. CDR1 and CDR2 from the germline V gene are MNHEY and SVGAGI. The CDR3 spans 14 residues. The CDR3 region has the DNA TGTGCCAGCAGTTACTCCTTGCAGGGCGTGACCCAGTACTTC. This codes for CASSYSLQGVTQYF.

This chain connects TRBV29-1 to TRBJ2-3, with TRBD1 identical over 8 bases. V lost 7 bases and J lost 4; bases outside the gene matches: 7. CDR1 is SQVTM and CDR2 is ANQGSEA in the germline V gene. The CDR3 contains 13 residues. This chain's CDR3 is CSGDRGSADTQYF. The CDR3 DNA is TGCAGCGGTGACAGGGGAAGTGCAGATACGCAGTATTTT.

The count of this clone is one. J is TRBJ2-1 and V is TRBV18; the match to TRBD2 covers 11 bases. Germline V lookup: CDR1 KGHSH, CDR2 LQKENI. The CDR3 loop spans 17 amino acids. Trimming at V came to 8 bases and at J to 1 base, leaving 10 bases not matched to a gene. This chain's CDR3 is CASKPGTSGTSYNEQFF. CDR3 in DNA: TGTGCCAGCAAACCTGGGACTAGCGGTACTTCCTACAATGAGCAGTTCTTC.

For the CDR3, the DNA is TGTGCCAGCAGCCCCTATACCACCTACGAGCAGTACTTC. Its protein is CASSPYTTYEQYF. The V call is TRBV7-2, the J call TRBJ2-7; D is uncertain. The CDR3 loop spans 13 amino acids. The V gene's germline CDR1 is SGHTA and CDR2 FQGNSA. Trimming took off 5 bases at V and 2 bases at J, with 10 bases between the two ends.

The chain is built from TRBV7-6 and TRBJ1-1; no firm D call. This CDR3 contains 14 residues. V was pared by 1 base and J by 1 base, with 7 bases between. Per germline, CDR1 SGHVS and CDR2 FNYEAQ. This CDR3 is CASSLVSGNTEAFF. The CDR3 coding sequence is TGTGCCAGCAGCTTAGTTTCGGGGAACACTGAAGCTTTCTTT.

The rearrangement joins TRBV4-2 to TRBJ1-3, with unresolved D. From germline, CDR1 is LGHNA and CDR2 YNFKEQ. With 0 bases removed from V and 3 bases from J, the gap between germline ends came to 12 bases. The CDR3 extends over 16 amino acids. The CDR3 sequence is CASSQDSPVNGNTIYF. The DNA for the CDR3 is TGTGCCAGCAGCCAAGATTCACCCGTAAATGGAAACACCATATATTTT.

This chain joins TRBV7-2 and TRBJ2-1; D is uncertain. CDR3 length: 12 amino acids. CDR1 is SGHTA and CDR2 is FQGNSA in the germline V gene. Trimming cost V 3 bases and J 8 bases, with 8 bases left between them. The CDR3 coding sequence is TGTGCCAGCAGCTTGGGTTTCCATGAGCAGTTCTTC. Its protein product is CASSLGFHEQFF.

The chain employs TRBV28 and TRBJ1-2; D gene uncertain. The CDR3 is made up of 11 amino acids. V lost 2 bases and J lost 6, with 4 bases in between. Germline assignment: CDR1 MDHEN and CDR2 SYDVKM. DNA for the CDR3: TGTGCCAGCAGTTTAGGGAATGGCTACACCTTC. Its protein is CASSLGNGYTF.

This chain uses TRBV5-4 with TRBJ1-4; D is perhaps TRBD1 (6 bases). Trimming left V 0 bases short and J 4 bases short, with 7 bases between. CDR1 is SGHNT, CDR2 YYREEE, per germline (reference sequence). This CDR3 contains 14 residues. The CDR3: CASSLAGVNEKLFF. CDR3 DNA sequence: TGTGCCAGCAGCTTGGCAGGGGTTAATGAAAAACTGTTTTTT.

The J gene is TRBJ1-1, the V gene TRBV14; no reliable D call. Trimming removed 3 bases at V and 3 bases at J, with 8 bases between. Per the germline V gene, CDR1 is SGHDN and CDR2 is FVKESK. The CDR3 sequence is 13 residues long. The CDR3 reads CASSHIPDTEAFF. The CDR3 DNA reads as TGTGCCAGCAGCCATATCCCGGACACTGAAGCTTTCTTT.

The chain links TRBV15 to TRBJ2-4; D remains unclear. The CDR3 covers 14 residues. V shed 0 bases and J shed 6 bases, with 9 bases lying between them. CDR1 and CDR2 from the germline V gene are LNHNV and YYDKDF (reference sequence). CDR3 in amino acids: CATSRDKQTNIQYF. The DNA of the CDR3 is TGTGCCACCAGCAGAGATAAACAGACAAACATTCAGTACTTC.

The CDR3: CASSEGQSADAFF. CDR3 nucleotide sequence: TGTGCCAGCAGCGAAGGACAATCAGCAGACGCTTTCTTT. V usage is TRBV7-9 and J usage is TRBJ1-1; TRBD1 is a possible D gene (5 bases). CDR3 size: 13 residues. V was cut by 5 bases and J by 11 bases, with 18 bases left in between. Germline V gene sequence: CDR1 SEHNR, CDR2 FQNEAQ (reference sequence).

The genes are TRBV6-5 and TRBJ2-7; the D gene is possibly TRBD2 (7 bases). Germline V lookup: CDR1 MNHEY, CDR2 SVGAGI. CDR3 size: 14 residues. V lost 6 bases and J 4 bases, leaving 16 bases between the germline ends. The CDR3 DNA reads TGTGCCAGCAGGTCGGGGGGCGCAGTGTACGAGCAGTACTTC. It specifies CASRSGGAVYEQYF.

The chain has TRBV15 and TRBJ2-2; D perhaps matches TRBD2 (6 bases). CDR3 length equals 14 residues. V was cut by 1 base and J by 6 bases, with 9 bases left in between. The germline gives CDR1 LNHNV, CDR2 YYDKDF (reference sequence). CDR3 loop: CATSRGRLAGELFF. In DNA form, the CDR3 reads TGTGCCACCAGCAGAGGAAGACTAGCCGGGGAGCTGTTTTTT.

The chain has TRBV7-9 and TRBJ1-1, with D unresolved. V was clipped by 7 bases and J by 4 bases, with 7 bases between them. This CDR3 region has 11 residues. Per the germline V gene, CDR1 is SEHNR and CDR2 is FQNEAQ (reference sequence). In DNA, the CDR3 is TGTGCCAGCACCATGGGCACTGAAGCTTTCTTT. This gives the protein CASTMGTEAFF. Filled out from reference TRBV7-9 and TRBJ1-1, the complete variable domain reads DTGVSQNPRHKITKRGQNVTFRCDPISEHNRLYWYRQTLGQGPEFLTYFQNEAQLEKSRLLSDRFSAERPKGSFSTLEIQRTEQGDSAMYLCASTMGTEAFFGQGTRLTVV.

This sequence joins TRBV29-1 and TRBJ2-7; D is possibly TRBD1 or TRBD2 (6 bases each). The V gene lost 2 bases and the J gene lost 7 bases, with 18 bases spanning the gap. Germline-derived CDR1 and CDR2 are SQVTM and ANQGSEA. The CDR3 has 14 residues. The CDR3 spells CSVEKGLGAQEQYF. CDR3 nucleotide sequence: TGCAGCGTTGAAAAGGGACTGGGGGCGCAGGAGCAGTACTTC.

The CDR3 nucleotides are TGTGCCAGCAGCCCCATAGGACAGGGGAATGAAAAACTGTTTTTT. Encoded protein: CASSPIGQGNEKLFF. V is TRBV9 and J is TRBJ1-4; 9 bases fit TRBD1. V gave up 4 bases and J gave up 5 bases; unmatched junction bases: 6. CDR3 length: 15 residues. The germline V gene has CDR1 SGDLS and CDR2 YYNGEE.

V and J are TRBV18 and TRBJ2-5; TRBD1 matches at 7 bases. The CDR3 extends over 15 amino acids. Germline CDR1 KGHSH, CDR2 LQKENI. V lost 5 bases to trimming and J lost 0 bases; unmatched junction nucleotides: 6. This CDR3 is CASSFLGTDQETQYF. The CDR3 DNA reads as TGTGCCAGCTCATTTTTGGGGACAGACCAAGAGACCCAGTACTTC.

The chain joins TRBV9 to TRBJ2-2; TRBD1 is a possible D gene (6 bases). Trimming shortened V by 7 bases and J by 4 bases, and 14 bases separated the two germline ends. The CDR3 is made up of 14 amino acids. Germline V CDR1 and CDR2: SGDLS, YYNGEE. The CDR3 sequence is CASGLGGSTGELFF. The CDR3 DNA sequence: TGTGCCAGCGGTTTAGGGGGATCCACCGGGGAGCTGTTTTTT.

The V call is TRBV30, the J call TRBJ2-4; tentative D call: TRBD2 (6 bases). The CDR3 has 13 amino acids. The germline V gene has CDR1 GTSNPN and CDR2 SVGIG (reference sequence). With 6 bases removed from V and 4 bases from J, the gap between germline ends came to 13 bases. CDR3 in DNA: TGTGCCTGCGAGGAGGAGGGAAAAAACATTCAGTACTTC. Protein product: CACEEEGKNIQYF.

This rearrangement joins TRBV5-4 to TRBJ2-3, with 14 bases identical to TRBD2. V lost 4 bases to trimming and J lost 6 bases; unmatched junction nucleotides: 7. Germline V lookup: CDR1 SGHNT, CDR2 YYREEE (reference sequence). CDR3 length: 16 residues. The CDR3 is CASSPRLAGGPDTQYF. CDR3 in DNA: TGTGCCAGCAGCCCAAGACTAGCGGGAGGGCCGGATACGCAGTATTTT.

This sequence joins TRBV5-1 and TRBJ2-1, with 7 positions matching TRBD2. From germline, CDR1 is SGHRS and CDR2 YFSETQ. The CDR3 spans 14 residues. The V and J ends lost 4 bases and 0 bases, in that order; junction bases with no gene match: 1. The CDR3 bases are TGCGCCAGCAGCGGCGGGAGCTCCTACAATGAGCAGTTCTTC. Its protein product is CASSGGSSYNEQFF.